Each of the 8 T cell receptor beta chains below was sequenced from the same sample in a study of tumor-infiltrating lymphocytes in primary liver carcinoma. Researchers generated TCR beta cDNA from around 0.55 ug of total RNA, relying on a constant-region primer. Libraries for TCR beta were built through three nested multiplex PCR rounds, which together made up a slightly modified ARM-PCR procedure. The two initial PCR rounds, around 10 cycles each, used TRBV1-TRBV30 forward and C-beta reverse primers. TCRdb reanalysed the multiplex PCR reads using MiXCR and keeps one entry per CDR3 protein. The sample consists of approximately 330,000 distinct CDR3 sequences, about two thirds of them appearing once. Blood RNA came from unsorted whole blood; germline DNA was also extracted. Specimen: peripheral blood. The receptor set was obtained from a man in his forties or fifties with primary liver carcinoma and hepatitis B virus infection.

Regarding this clonotype: This may stem from a read error, because a much larger clone lies one nucleotide away. The chain has TRBV6-1 and TRBJ2-7, with a weak D call TRBD2 (5 bases). CDR3 length: 12 residues. Germline lookup yields CDR1 MNHNS and CDR2 SASEGT. DNA for the CDR3: TGTGTCAGCAAAGAGGGAGTCTACGAGCAGTACTTC. It translates to CVSKEGVYEQYF.

This clonotype has more than one count but fewer than ten. CDR3 sequence: CASSPPSGRGTSTDTQYF. The DNA for the CDR3 is TGTGCCAGCAGTCCCCCTAGCGGGAGGGGGACTAGCACAGATACGCAGTATTTT. J is TRBJ2-3 and V is TRBV12-3 or TRBV12-4; 12 nucleotides line up with TRBD2. V lost 5 bases to trimming and J lost 0 bases; unmatched junction nucleotides: 9. The CDR3 totals 18 residues.

This clonotype occurred many times. The rearrangement uses TRBV11-2 and TRBJ2-2; D possibly matches TRBD1 or TRBD2 (5 bases each). Germline-derived CDR1 and CDR2 are SGHAT and FQNNGV. V lost 5 bases to trimming and J lost 3 bases, with 16 bases between them. This CDR3 has 16 residues. In DNA form, the CDR3 reads TGTGCCAGCAGCCCCCGGGCAGGGAGTTACACCGGGGAGCTGTTTTTT. Protein product: CASSPRAGSYTGELFF.

The V and J genes are TRBV10-3 and TRBJ1-1, with TRBD1 as a possible D gene (5 bases). Germline loops: CDR1 ENHRY, CDR2 SYGVKD. V lost 6 bases and J lost 5, with 16 bases in between. CDR3 length: 14 residues. The CDR3 is CAIREQEARTEAFF. CDR3 sequence (DNA): TGTGCCATCAGGGAACAGGAGGCTAGAACTGAAGCTTTCTTT.

V usage is TRBV10-2 and J usage is TRBJ2-3; D remains ambiguous. Matching the DNA end better, TRBJ1-5 makes the J call doubtful. Germline V CDR1 and CDR2: WSHSY, SAAADI. CDR3 length: 13 amino acids. The CDR3 DNA is TGCGCCAGCAGAGTCCCAGTCACAGATACGCAGCATTTT. Translated: CASRVPVTDTQHF.

This clonotype came up a few times. At one end, the junction sequence differs from germline, possibly due to a read error. The V and J genes are TRBV4-2 and TRBJ2-7; 11 nucleotides agree with TRBD2. Per germline, CDR1 LGHNA and CDR2 YNFKEQ. The CDR3 extends over 19 amino acids. CDR3 in DNA: TGTGCCAACAGCCAAGACTTAGCGGGAGGGCCTTCCCTCTCCTACGAGCAGTACTTC. Residues: CANSQDLAGGPSLSYEQYF.

This clonotype was detected once. The chain joins TRBV12-3 or TRBV12-4 to TRBJ2-2; 15 bases agree with TRBD2. Trimming cost V 3 bases and J 9 bases; bases outside gene matches: 11. This CDR3 contains 18 residues. In DNA, the CDR3 is TGTGCCAGCAGTTTCGGACTAGCGGGAGGGCCATGGACCAGGGAGCTGTTTTTT. Its translation is CASSFGLAGGPWTRELFF.

As for this clonotype: One end of the junction fails to match germline, which may point to a read error. The rearrangement joins TRBV28 to TRBJ2-7; D unclear. The CDR3 totals 13 residues. Germline V CDR1 and CDR2: MDHEN, SYDVKM. The CDR3: CVSSSVLLYDQYF. The CDR3 nucleotides are TGTGTCAGCAGTTCTGTTCTACTCTACGACCAGTACTTC.